What follows describes a single T cell receptor beta chain. These data originate in a study of T cell changes during pregnancy in multiple sclerosis. Profiled with immunoSEQ multiplex PCR; TCRdb holds only in-frame clones, not every one. The sample includes tens of thousands of clones, about 90% of them seen just once. The germline V gene has CDR1 MNHEY and CDR2 SVGAGI. This CDR3 region has 16 residues. V was clipped by 3 bases and J by 7 bases, with 22 bases between them. The clonotype comes from a female donor with multiple sclerosis, enrolled in a pregnancy study. The V and J genes are TRBV6-5 and TRBJ2-7, with D possibly matching TRBD1 (6 bases). Sequencing was performed on peripheral blood, taken in the second trimester of pregnancy. Written as DNA, the CDR3 is TGTGCCAGCAGTTATGGGGACATCGAGGCATTCGGGGAGCAGTACTTC. Amino acid sequence: CASSYGDIEAFGEQYF.